This TCR beta chain came from a study of lymphopenia after photon versus proton radiotherapy. Notes on the study in general: Post-nadir diversity loss with photons came from oligoclonal expansion, particularly CD8+ Temra cells.

Using immunoSEQ multiplex PCR, the repertoire was profiled, and TCRdb retains in-frame clones only, with some absent. Here the sample spans 55,000 to 70,000 clones, 80% to 90% being singletons. Details on this clone: What it recognizes is unknown.

The germline V gene has CDR1 SEHNR and CDR2 FQNEAQ (reference sequence). V shed 5 bases and J 2 bases; nucleotides not matched to a gene: 3. The CDR3 has 15 amino acids. Sequences were derived from peripheral blood, sampled from a patient treated with proton-based radiotherapy. The chain links TRBV7-9 to TRBJ2-7; 13 positions agree with TRBD2. The receptor's source is a man older than 75 with esophageal cancer. CDR3 region: CASSPGTSGTYEQYF. The CDR3 DNA reads TGTGCCAGCAGCCCAGGGACTAGCGGGACCTACGAGCAGTACTTC. The whole variable domain, remainder taken from reference TRBV7-9 and TRBJ2-7, is DTGVSQNPRHKITKRGQNVTFRCDPISEHNRLYWYRQTLGQGPEFLTYFQNEAQLEKSRLLSDRFSAERPKGSFSTLEIQRTEQGDSAMYLCASSPGTSGTYEQYFGPGTRLTVT.